This passage covers 25 T cell receptor beta chains from one sample sequenced in a study of T cell responses to AZD1222 COVID-19 vaccine. The protocol was immunoSEQ multiplex PCR, while the TCRdb copy is restricted to in-frame clones and leaves out a portion. The sample consists of about 110,000 clones, about 80% of them appearing once. The source was peripheral blood, collected on day 0 of AZD1222 vaccination. These receptor sequences come from an adult in good health.

V gene TRBV5-1 combines with J gene TRBJ2-3, with D perhaps TRBD1 or TRBD2 (7 bases each). CDR1 and CDR2 from the germline V gene are SGHRS and YFSETQ. Trimming shortened V by 2 bases and J by 4 bases, and 14 bases separated the two germline ends. CDR3 length: 15 amino acids. The CDR3 region is CASSFTGEGSDTQYF. The DNA for the CDR3 is TGCGCCAGCAGCTTCACAGGGGAGGGCTCAGATACGCAGTATTTT.

The chain has TRBV2 and TRBJ1-2; TRBD1 matches at 10 bases. CDR3 length: 13 residues. J was trimmed by 9 bases and V by 8 bases; bases with no gene match: 9. Looked up from germline, CDR1 is SNHLY and CDR2 is FYNNEI. The CDR3 DNA follows: TGTGCCAGCGAGGACAGGGGGTCGCGGCGCTACACCTTC. This gives the protein CASEDRGSRRYTF.

This chain connects TRBV28 to TRBJ1-4, with 7 bases lining up with TRBD1. V dropped 4 bases and J dropped 5; count of bases not matched to a gene: 10. Per the germline V gene, CDR1 is MDHEN and CDR2 is SYDVKM. This CDR3 is built from 16 residues. The CDR3 nucleotides are TGTGCCAGCAGTTCCCCCGGGACAGCAATGAATGAAAAACTGTTTTTT. Its translation: CASSSPGTAMNEKLFF.

The genes are TRBV6-5 and TRBJ2-4; D gene ambiguous. The CDR3 has 14 amino acids. V was cut by 5 bases and J by 6 bases, with 14 bases left in between. Per the germline V gene, CDR1 is MNHEY and CDR2 is SVGAGI. CDR3 nucleotides: TGTGCCAGCAGTAGTGGGGAAACGAGAAACATTCAGTACTTC. Protein: CASSSGETRNIQYF.

The chain couples TRBV7-9 to TRBJ2-1; D remains unclear. The germline CDR1 and CDR2 sequences are SEHNR and FQNEAQ (reference sequence). The CDR3 is made up of 13 amino acids. Trimming removed 2 bases from V and 4 bases from J, with 6 bases in between. CDR3 residues: CASSLLGYNEQFF. The CDR3 DNA reads as TGTGCCAGCAGCTTACTCGGGTACAATGAGCAGTTCTTC.

This clone was seen more than once but under ten times. The rearrangement joins TRBV4-2 to TRBJ1-1; maybe TRBD1 (5 bases). Deletions cut 1 base from V and 2 bases from J, with 11 bases between. The germline V gene encodes CDR1 LGHNA and CDR2 YNFKEQ. This CDR3 region has 15 residues. CDR3 loop: CASSQGLGGNTEAFF. The CDR3, as DNA: TGTGCCAGCAGCCAAGGACTGGGGGGTAACACTGAAGCTTTCTTT.

Regarding this clone: Because the CDR3's place on the DNA is in doubt, the DNA is left out and the CDR3 is given as listed by TCRdb. The V call is TRBV11-2, the J call TRBJ2-5. The CDR3 is made up of 16 amino acids, end residues included. The germline V gene encodes CDR1 SGHAT and CDR2 FQNNGV. The CDR3 loop reads CASSLVSGQAEETQYF.

The genes are TRBV6-2 or TRBV6-3 and TRBJ1-4; D might be TRBD1 (6 bases). The germline V and J ends were trimmed by 5 bases and 10 bases, with 11 bases remaining between them. CDR1 MNHEY and CDR2 SVGEGT come from the germline V gene. This CDR3 is 12 amino acids long. The CDR3 nucleotides are TGTGCCAGCAGTCCAGAGACAGGAAAACTGTTTTTT. Residues: CASSPETGKLFF.

This clone has just one count. V is TRBV24-1 and J is TRBJ1-1; TRBD1 might be the D (6 bases). The V and J ends lost 7 bases and 3 bases respectively, with 11 bases between them. This CDR3 comprises 13 residues. Per the germline V gene, CDR1 is KGHDR and CDR2 is SFDVKD. This chain's CDR3 is CATRGDTYTEAFF. CDR3 coding DNA: TGTGCCACCAGGGGGGACACCTACACTGAAGCTTTCTTT.

The rearrangement uses TRBV5-4 and TRBJ2-5, with D perhaps matching TRBD1 (6 bases). Germline values: CDR1 SGHNT, CDR2 YYREEE (reference sequence). The V end lost 3 bases, the J end lost 2 bases, and 11 bases lay between the germline ends. The CDR3 consists of 14 residues. CDR3 loop: CASSSGVAQETQYF. For the CDR3, the DNA is TGTGCCAGCAGCTCAGGGGTGGCGCAAGAGACCCAGTACTTC.

The table lists this clone with a count of one. The V call is TRBV11-1, the J call TRBJ1-1; perhaps TRBD1 as D (6 bases). Trimming took 4 bases from V and 4 from J, leaving 16 bases between them. Germline CDR1 reads SGHAT; CDR2 reads FQDESV (reference sequence). The CDR3 consists of 15 residues. The CDR3 coding sequence is TGTGCCAGCAGCTACGGGGGCGCGGGTGGCACTGAAGCTTTCTTT. It translates to CASSYGGAGGTEAFF.

The chain recombines TRBV6-5 with TRBJ1-6; D remains ambiguous. This CDR3 has 15 amino acids. Germline-derived CDR1 and CDR2 are MNHEY and SVGAGI. V was trimmed by 2 bases and J by 7 bases, leaving 12 bases between them. The CDR3 DNA reads TGTGCCAGCAGTTACGGGTTGCCGGAAAATTCACCCCTCCACTTT. This encodes CASSYGLPENSPLHF.

The gene calls are TRBV7-6 and TRBJ2-1; D is possibly TRBD1 or TRBD2 (5 bases each). Trimming left V 1 base short and J 7 bases short, with 26 bases between. This CDR3 contains 19 residues. In germline, CDR1 is SGHVS, CDR2 FNYEAQ. The DNA for the CDR3 is TGTGCCAGCAGCTTAGGTTTTAGGGGTATGTCGGGAACAAAGAATGAGCAGTTCTTC. Its translation: CASSLGFRGMSGTKNEQFF.

This chain uses TRBV5-1 with TRBJ1-2; a possible D gene is TRBD1 (6 bases). V shed 1 base and J shed 0 bases, with 13 bases lying between them. Germline CDR1 reads SGHRS; CDR2 reads YFSETQ. The CDR3 is made up of 16 amino acids. CDR3 sequence reads: CASSLILGGANYGYTF. CDR3 bases: TGCGCCAGCAGCTTGATTCTAGGGGGGGCTAACTATGGCTACACCTTC.

This clone has a single count. The CDR3 reads CASGWGTGVYSNQPQHF. CDR3 sequence (DNA): TGTGCTAGTGGTTGGGGGACAGGGGTCTATAGCAATCAGCCCCAGCATTTT. This chain links TRBV12-5 with TRBJ1-5; 10 positions agree with TRBD1. The CDR3 totals 17 residues. Germline V gene sequence: CDR1 LGHNT, CDR2 FRNRAP. J lost 0 bases, V lost 4 bases, and 6 bases had no gene match.

This chain links TRBV18 with TRBJ1-5; TRBD1 matches at 7 bases. After removal of 0 bases from V and 3 bases from J, the junction contained 8 bases not matched to a gene. Germline-derived CDR1 and CDR2 are KGHSH and LQKENI. This CDR3 comprises 17 residues. CDR3 in amino acids: CASSPPRTGPSNQPQHF. Written as DNA, the CDR3 is TGTGCCAGCTCACCACCGAGGACAGGCCCTTCCAATCAGCCCCAGCATTTT.

The rearrangement uses TRBV2 and TRBJ2-5; no clear D. V lost 6 bases, J lost 4 bases, and 9 bases lay in between. Germline V gives CDR1 SNHLY, CDR2 FYNNEI. This CDR3 is 12 amino acids long. The CDR3 is CASRAAGETQYF. The CDR3 nucleotides are TGTGCCAGCAGGGCGGCCGGAGAGACCCAGTACTTC.

This chain links TRBV12-3 or TRBV12-4 with TRBJ1-4; D remains unclear. The CDR3 covers 13 residues. With 1 base removed from V and 6 bases from J, the gap between germline ends came to 6 bases. Written as DNA, the CDR3 is TGTGCCAGCAGTTTAGACAGACATGAAAAACTGTTTTTT. It translates to CASSLDRHEKLFF.

This clone occurred once. The chain uses TRBV5-1 and TRBJ1-1; D not resolved. Trimming pared 6 bases from V and 0 bases from J, leaving 15 bases between. This CDR3 has 15 amino acids. Germline loops: CDR1 SGHRS, CDR2 YFSETQ. The CDR3 region has the DNA TGCGCCAGCACCGGGCGTTCGGGGTTGAACACTGAAGCTTTCTTT. Translation gives CASTGRSGLNTEAFF.

This sequence joins TRBV2 and TRBJ2-5; perhaps TRBD2 as D (6 bases). CDR3 length: 15 residues. Germline V lookup: CDR1 SNHLY, CDR2 FYNNEI. Trimming cost V 6 bases and J 5 bases, with 19 bases left between them. This CDR3 reads CASRGRRGLKETQYF. As DNA, the CDR3 is TGTGCCAGCAGAGGGAGAAGGGGACTTAAGGAGACCCAGTACTTC.

V is TRBV3-1 (or the pseudogene TRBV3-2) and J is TRBJ2-5, with 9 bases that match TRBD2. The CDR3 covers 15 residues. In germline, CDR1 is LGHDT, CDR2 YNNKEL (reference sequence). Trimming removed 4 bases from V and 5 bases from J; junction bases left unmatched: 8. The CDR3 region has the DNA TGTGCCAGCAGCCCCGCTAGCGGGGAGGGGGAGACCCAGTACTTC. As protein: CASSPASGEGETQYF.

This clone showed up just once. This chain links TRBV4-2 with TRBJ1-3; D is ambiguous. Trimming removed 0 bases from V and 4 bases from J, with 4 bases in between. CDR1 and CDR2 (germline): LGHNA, YNFKEQ. This CDR3 comprises 13 residues. CDR3: CASSQDIGNTIYF. In nucleotides, the CDR3 is TGTGCCAGCAGCCAAGATATCGGAAACACCATATATTTT.

The rearrangement joins TRBV28 to TRBJ1-2, with D possibly matching TRBD1 (5 bases). Trimming shortened V by 6 bases and J by 7 bases, and 12 bases separated the two germline ends. Per the germline V gene, CDR1 is MDHEN and CDR2 is SYDVKM. This CDR3 spans 12 amino acids. CDR3 in DNA: TGTGCCAGCAGACCAGGGCCCCTTGGCTACACCTTC. Its protein product is CASRPGPLGYTF.

The chain employs TRBV28 and TRBJ2-2; no firm D call. This CDR3 is 13 amino acids long. Trimming took 7 bases from V and 2 from J, leaving 8 bases between them. From germline, CDR1 is MDHEN and CDR2 SYDVKM. The chain's CDR3 is CASKADNTGELFF. Here the CDR3 DNA reads TGTGCCAGCAAGGCAGACAACACCGGGGAGCTGTTTTTT.

This chain links TRBV28 with TRBJ2-2; 8 nucleotides align to TRBD1. The V and J ends lost 6 bases and 3 bases, in that order; junction bases with no gene match: 12. Germline V gene sequence: CDR1 MDHEN, CDR2 SYDVKM. The CDR3 is made up of 17 amino acids. CDR3 loop: CASRLRFQGAHTGELFF. The CDR3 DNA reads as TGTGCCAGCAGACTCCGATTTCAGGGGGCGCACACCGGGGAGCTGTTTTTT. Looking up the rest from reference TRBV28 and TRBJ2-2 gives the full variable domain: DVKVTQSSRYLVKRTGEKVFLECVQDMDHENMFWYRQDPGLGLRLIYFSYDVKMKEKGDIPEGYSVSREKKERFSLILESASTNQTSMYLCASRLRFQGAHTGELFFGEGSRLTVL.